A selection of T cell receptor beta chains follows, all from one sample in a study of cytomegalovirus exposure and HLA in healthy donors. Only in-frame clones appear in the TCRdb table, and some are missing; sequencing was by immunoSEQ multiplex PCR. The sample consists of around 99,000 clones, just under 70% of them appearing once. The sequencing input was PBMCs. The receptor source for this set is a woman in her 70s in good health and CMV-seropositive. CDR3s include the opening cysteine and the closing phenylalanine or tryptophan. The D gene is left open where the match is weak. Clone sizes are given selectively: once, few, many, or a class where the clone is expanded.

length	size	D	V	J	CDR3	DNA
15	.	TRBD1	TRBV5-6	TRBJ1-3	CASSLQGVGGNTIYF	TGTGCCAGCAGCTTACAGGGGGTTGGAGGAAACACCATATATTTT
13	.	TRBD1	TRBV14	TRBJ2-1	CASSPGGYNEQFF	TGTGCCAGCAGCCCAGGGGGCTACAATGAGCAGTTCTTC
14	once	.	TRBV7-3	TRBJ1-2	CASSPRDNEDGYTF	TGTGCCAGCAGCCCCCGGGACAATGAGGATGGCTACACCTTC
16	once	TRBD1	TRBV5-4	TRBJ2-1	CASSPDRGRSYNEQFF	TGTGCCAGCAGCCCGGACAGGGGACGGTCCTACAATGAGCAGTTCTTC
15	.	.	TRBV4-2	TRBJ2-2	CASSQGGLNTGELFF	TGTGCCAGCAGCCAAGGAGGGTTGAACACCGGGGAGCTGTTTTTT
16	.	TRBD1	TRBV12-5	TRBJ1-5	CASGLGTGYQGQPQHF	TGTGCTAGTGGTTTGGGGACAGGGTATCAAGGACAGCCCCAGCATTTT
15	.	TRBD1	TRBV6-5	TRBJ2-5	CASSYRGQIQETQYF	TGTGCCAGCAGTTACCGGGGACAGATACAAGAGACCCAGTACTTC
13	few	TRBD1	TRBV7-9	TRBJ1-2	CASRPTGGNGYTF	TGTGCCAGCAGACCAACAGGGGGGAATGGCTACACCTTC
15	.	TRBD1	TRBV2	TRBJ1-5	CASSGTGIVGQPQHF	TGTGCCAGCAGTGGGACAGGGATCGTCGGACAGCCCCAGCATTTT
11	once	.	TRBV20-1	TRBJ1-1	CSARPVGEAFF	TGCAGTGCCCGCCCGGTTGGTGAAGCTTTCTTT
15	.	TRBD2	TRBV6-5	TRBJ2-7	CASRRLAGGSYEQYF	TGTGCCAGCAGACGACTAGCGGGGGGTTCCTACGAGCAGTACTTC
15	.	TRBD1	TRBV4-3	TRBJ1-1	CASSQETGVLTEAFF	TGCGCCAGCAGCCAAGAAACAGGGGTCCTCACTGAAGCTTTCTTT
14	.	TRBD1	TRBV5-1	TRBJ1-1	CASSLTGRHTEAFF	TGCGCCAGCAGCCTGACAGGGCGGCACACTGAAGCTTTCTTT
14	.	.	TRBV5-6	TRBJ2-1	CASSAPGPYNEQFF	TGTGCCAGCAGCGCGCCAGGGCCCTACAATGAGCAGTTCTTC
16	.	.	TRBV9	TRBJ1-2	CASSPGTGLGNYGYTF	TGTGCCAGCAGCCCTGGTACAGGGCTAGGTAACTATGGCTACACCTTC
14	once	.	TRBV7-9	TRBJ1-1	CASSLGTGDTEAFF	TGTGCCAGCAGCTTAGGGACGGGGGACACTGAAGCTTTCTTT
14	.	TRBD1	TRBV7-2	TRBJ1-1	CASSFDRANTEAFF	TGTGCCAGCAGTTTTGACAGGGCGAACACTGAAGCTTTCTTT
16	.	.	TRBV6-5	TRBJ1-6	CASSYSILGSNSPLHF	TGTGCCAGCAGTTACTCGATCCTGGGCTCTAATTCACCCCTCCACTTT
14	.	TRBD1	TRBV10-3	TRBJ1-2	CAISDRGTENGYTF	TGTGCCATCAGTGATCGCGGGACAGAGAATGGCTACACCTTC
15	.	TRBD2	TRBV5-1	TRBJ2-5	CASSLTSGRQETQYF	TGCGCCAGCAGCCTAACTAGCGGGCGACAAGAGACCCAGTACTTC
14	.	.	TRBV27	TRBJ2-5	CASSLYGTGETQYF	TGTGCCAGCAGTTTATACGGGACTGGGGAGACCCAGTACTTC
14	.	TRBD1	TRBV6-6	TRBJ1-6	CASVAGTGAGTLHF	TGTGCCAGCGTTGCCGGGACAGGGGCGGGGACCCTCCACTTT
13	.	.	TRBV13	TRBJ1-2	CASSLGTGLGYTF	TGTGCCAGCAGCTTAGGTACAGGGCTTGGCTACACCTTC
15	.	.	TRBV15	TRBJ2-3	CATSRDKTSTDTQYF	TGTGCCACCAGCAGAGACAAGACAAGCACAGATACGCAGTATTTT
14	.	TRBD1	TRBV7-9	TRBJ1-4	CASSPGQGNEKLFF	TGTGCCAGCAGCCCGGGACAGGGTAATGAAAAACTGTTTTTT
13	.	.	TRBV19	TRBJ2-1	CASRQDRYNEQFF	TGTGCCAGTAGACAGGACAGATACAATGAGCAGTTCTTC
13	.	.	TRBV2	TRBJ1-1	CASITRRDTEAFF	TGTGCCAGCATAACCAGGAGGGACACTGAAGCTTTCTTT
12	.	.	TRBV6-5	TRBJ1-2	CASSSGGVGYTF	TGTGCCAGCAGTTCGGGAGGGGTTGGCTACACCTTC
12	.	.	TRBV10-3	TRBJ2-7	CAIRGAGGEQYF	TGTGCCATCAGGGGGGCTGGGGGCGAGCAGTACTTC
15	once	TRBD2	TRBV6-5	TRBJ2-7	CASRRGREPRWEQYF	TGTGCCAGCCGGCGGGGGAGGGAGCCCCGGTGGGAGCAGTACTTC
14	.	TRBD1	TRBV5-4	TRBJ2-1	CASSPGQNYNEQFF	TGTGCCAGCAGCCCGGGACAGAATTACAATGAGCAGTTCTTC
14	.	TRBD2	TRBV7-2	TRBJ2-5	CASSLGGAGETQYF	TGTGCCAGCAGCCTCGGGGGGGCCGGGGAGACCCAGTACTTC
18	.	TRBD2	TRBV5-1	TRBJ2-5	CASSLNGGAPSLQETQYF	TGCGCCAGCAGCTTGAACGGGGGGGCCCCGAGCCTACAAGAGACCCAGTACTTC
15	.	.	TRBV11-2	TRBJ2-5	CASSSYLAGPETQYF	TGTGCCAGCAGCTCATACCTGGCGGGGCCAGAGACCCAGTACTTC
16	.	.	TRBV19	TRBJ2-1	CASRDLRRGPTNEQFF	TGTGCCAGTAGGGACCTGCGGAGGGGACCCACAAATGAGCAGTTCTTC
13	once	TRBD1	TRBV27	TRBJ2-7	CASGDRARSEQYF	TGTGCCAGCGGGGACAGGGCGCGGAGCGAGCAGTACTTC
16	.	TRBD2	TRBV6-5	TRBJ2-1	CASSFVVAGGHREQFF	TGTGCCAGCAGTTTCGTGGTAGCGGGGGGGCATCGTGAGCAGTTCTTC
17	.	TRBD1	TRBV7-2	TRBJ2-1	CASSPHRDRGLVDEQFF	TGTGCCAGCAGCCCCCATCGGGACAGGGGCTTGGTTGATGAGCAGTTCTTC
14	few	.	TRBV9	TRBJ1-4	CASPLSFANEKLFF	TGTGCCAGCCCCTTGAGTTTTGCTAATGAAAAACTGTTTTTT
15	.	.	TRBV2	TRBJ1-5	CASSDRGFSNQPQHF	TGTGCCAGCAGTGACAGGGGTTTTAGCAATCAGCCCCAGCATTTT
14	.	.	TRBV5-1	TRBJ2-5	CASSKGLSQETQYF	TGCGCCAGCAGCAAGGGACTTTCTCAAGAGACCCAGTACTTC
15	once	.	TRBV30	TRBJ1-3	CAWSVKEPSGNTIYF	TGTGCCTGGAGTGTGAAGGAGCCCTCTGGAAACACCATATATTTT
13	once	.	TRBV13	TRBJ2-7	CASKSVGAYEQYF	TGTGCCAGCAAGTCCGTCGGAGCCTACGAGCAGTACTTC
15	.	TRBD1	TRBV5-6	TRBJ1-4	CASSLVGTGVEKLFF	TGTGCCAGCAGCTTGGTGGGGACAGGGGTTGAAAAACTGTTTTTT
14	.	TRBD1	TRBV2	TRBJ2-7	CASSPWDRQYEQYF	TGTGCCAGCAGCCCTTGGGACAGGCAATACGAGCAGTACTTC
17	.	.	TRBV7-9	TRBJ2-5	CASSLALNFGRGETQYF	TGTGCCAGCAGCTTAGCGTTGAATTTCGGCAGGGGTGAGACCCAGTACTTC
14	.	TRBD1	TRBV2	TRBJ2-2	CASSRQGNTGELFF	TGTGCCAGCAGTCGACAGGGTAACACCGGGGAGCTGTTTTTT
14	.	TRBD2	TRBV10-3	TRBJ2-5	CAITESGVMETQYF	TGTGCCATCACCGAAAGCGGGGTGATGGAGACCCAGTACTTC
13	.	.	TRBV7-9	TRBJ2-5	CASSLLTGETQYF	TGTGCCAGCAGCTTACTGACAGGAGAGACCCAGTACTTC
15	.	TRBD1	TRBV5-1	TRBJ2-5	CASSPGTGGRETQYF	TGCGCCAGCAGCCCCGGGACAGGAGGGAGAGAGACCCAGTACTTC
14	.	.	TRBV18	TRBJ1-2	CASSPGHPNYGYTF	TGTGCCAGCTCACCGGGACACCCTAACTATGGCTACACCTTC
15	few	TRBD1	TRBV19	TRBJ1-5	CASSPRTGGGQPQHF	TGTGCCAGTAGCCCCCGGACAGGGGGTGGGCAGCCCCAGCATTTT